This T cell receptor (beta chain) was recorded in a study of blood T cell repertoires in COVID-19. Looking at the study overall: The United States, Italy and Spain supplied acute and convalescent COVID-19 samples.

As processed by the authors: Scientists estimated how many nucleated cells there were by amplifying reference gene primers. Generated by immunoSEQ multiplex PCR, the TCRdb table keeps only in-frame clones and is missing some. V, J and clone size derive from that table, while D and trimming were established from the DNA sequence. The profile covers more than 200,000 clones, with approximately 86% appearing a single time and over 4% taken by the ten largest. Seattle patients were enrolled while actively infected and followed longitudinally. The sample was peripheral blood. The clonotype originates from a woman aged 55-75 years with COVID-19, enrolled during active disease.

DNA for the CDR3: TGTGCCAGCAAATGGAGCTCCTATAATTCACCCCTCCACTTT. It encodes CASKWSSYNSPLHF. V is TRBV27 and J is TRBJ1-6, with D hard to call. Deletions cut 7 bases from V and 0 bases from J, with 7 bases between. The CDR3 is 14 residues long. Germline V gene data show CDR1 as MNHEY and CDR2 as SMNVEV (reference sequence).